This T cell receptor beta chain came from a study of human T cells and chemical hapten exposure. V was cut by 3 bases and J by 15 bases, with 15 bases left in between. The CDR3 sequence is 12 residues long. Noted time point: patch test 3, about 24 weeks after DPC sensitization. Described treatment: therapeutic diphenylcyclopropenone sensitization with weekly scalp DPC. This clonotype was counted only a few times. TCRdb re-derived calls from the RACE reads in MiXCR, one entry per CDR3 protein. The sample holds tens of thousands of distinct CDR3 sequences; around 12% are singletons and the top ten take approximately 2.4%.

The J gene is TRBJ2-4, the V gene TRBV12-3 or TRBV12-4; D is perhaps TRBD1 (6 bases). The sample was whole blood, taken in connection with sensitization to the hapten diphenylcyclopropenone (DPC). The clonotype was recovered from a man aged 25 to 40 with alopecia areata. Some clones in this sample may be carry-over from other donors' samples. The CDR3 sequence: CASSFEGHTGYF. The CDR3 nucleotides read TGTGCCAGCAGTTTCGAGGGACACACCGGGTACTTC.